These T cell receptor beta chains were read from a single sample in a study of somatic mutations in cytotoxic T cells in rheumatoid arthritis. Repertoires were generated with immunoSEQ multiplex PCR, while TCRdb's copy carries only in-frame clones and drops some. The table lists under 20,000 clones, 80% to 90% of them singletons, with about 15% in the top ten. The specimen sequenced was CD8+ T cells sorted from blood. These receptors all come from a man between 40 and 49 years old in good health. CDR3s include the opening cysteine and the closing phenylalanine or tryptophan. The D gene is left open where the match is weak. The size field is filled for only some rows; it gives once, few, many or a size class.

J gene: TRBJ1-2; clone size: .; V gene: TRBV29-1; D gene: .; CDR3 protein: CSVATRFDGYTF; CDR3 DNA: TGCAGCGTTGCGACAAGGTTCGATGGCTACACCTTC
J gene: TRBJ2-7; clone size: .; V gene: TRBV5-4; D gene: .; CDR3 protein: CASSSGRVLEQYF; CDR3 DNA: TGTGCCAGCAGCTCGGGACGGGTGCTCGAGCAGTACTTC
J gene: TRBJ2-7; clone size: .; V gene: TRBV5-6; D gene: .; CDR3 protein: CASSYWESSYEQYF; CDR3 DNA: TGTGCCAGCAGCTATTGGGAGAGCTCCTACGAGCAGTACTTC
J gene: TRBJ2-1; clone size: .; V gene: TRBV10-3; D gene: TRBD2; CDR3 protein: CAISEPGLAGAGGEQFF; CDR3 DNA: TGTGCCATCAGTGAGCCAGGACTAGCGGGAGCTGGGGGTGAGCAGTTCTTC
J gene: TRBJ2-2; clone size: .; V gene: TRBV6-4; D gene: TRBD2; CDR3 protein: CASSESGSTGELFF; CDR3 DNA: TGTGCCAGCAGTGAAAGCGGGAGCACCGGGGAGCTGTTTTTT
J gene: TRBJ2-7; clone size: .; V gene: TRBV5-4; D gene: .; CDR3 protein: CASSPGPTRNLEQYF; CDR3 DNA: TGTGCCAGCAGCCCCGGACCTACACGGAACCTCGAGCAGTACTTC
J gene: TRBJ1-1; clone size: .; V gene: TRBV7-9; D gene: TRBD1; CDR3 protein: CASSLRDRGHTEAFF; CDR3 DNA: TGTGCCAGCAGCTTACGGGACAGGGGGCACACTGAAGCTTTCTTT
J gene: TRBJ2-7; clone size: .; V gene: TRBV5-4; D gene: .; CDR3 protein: CASSSGSWDEQYF; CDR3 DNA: TGTGCCAGCAGCTCAGGGTCCTGGGACGAGCAGTACTTC
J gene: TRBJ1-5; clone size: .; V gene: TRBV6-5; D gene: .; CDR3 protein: CASSYSERQPQHF; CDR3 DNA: TGTGCCAGCAGTTACTCGGAGCGGCAGCCCCAGCATTTT
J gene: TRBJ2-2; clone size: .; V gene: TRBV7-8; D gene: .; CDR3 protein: CASSIPSENTGELFF; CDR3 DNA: TGTGCCAGCAGCATACCTAGCGAGAACACCGGGGAGCTGTTTTTT
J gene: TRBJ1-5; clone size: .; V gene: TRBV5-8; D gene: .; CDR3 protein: CASSLISNQPQHF; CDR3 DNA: TGTGCCAGCAGCTTAATTAGCAATCAGCCCCAGCATTTT
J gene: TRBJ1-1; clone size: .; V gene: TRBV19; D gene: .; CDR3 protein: CASKIAENPEAFF; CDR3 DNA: TGTGCCAGTAAGATAGCGGAAAACCCTGAAGCTTTCTTT
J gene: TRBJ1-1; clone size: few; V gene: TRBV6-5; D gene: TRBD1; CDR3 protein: CASSGGQGGSEAFF; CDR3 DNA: TGTGCCAGCAGTGGGGGACAGGGTGGATCTGAAGCTTTCTTT
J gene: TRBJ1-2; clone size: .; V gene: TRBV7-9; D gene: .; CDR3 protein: CASSLGGRGDYGYTF; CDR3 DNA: TGTGCCAGCAGCTTAGGGGGGCGCGGGGACTATGGCTACACCTTC
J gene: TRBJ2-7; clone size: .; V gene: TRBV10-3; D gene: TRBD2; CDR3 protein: CAISGRGLAGGDVSYEQYF; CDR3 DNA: TGTGCCATCAGTGGTCGTGGACTAGCGGGAGGCGACGTATCCTACGAGCAGTACTTC
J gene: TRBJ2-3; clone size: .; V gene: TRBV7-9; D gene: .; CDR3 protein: CASSSRSGRHRDTQYF; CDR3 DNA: TGTGCCAGCAGTAGTAGATCTGGACGGCACAGAGATACGCAGTATTTT
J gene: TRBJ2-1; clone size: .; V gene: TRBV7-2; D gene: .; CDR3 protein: CASSFRGIAYNEQFF; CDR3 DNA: TGTGCCAGCAGCTTTCGGGGGATTGCCTACAATGAGCAGTTCTTC
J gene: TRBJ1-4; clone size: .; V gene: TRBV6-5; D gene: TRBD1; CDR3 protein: CASSYDGYRGNEKLFF; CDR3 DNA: TGTGCCAGCAGTTACGATGGATACAGGGGTAATGAAAAACTGTTTTTT
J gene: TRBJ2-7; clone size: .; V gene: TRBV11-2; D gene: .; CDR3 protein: CACTGGYYEQYF; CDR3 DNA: TGTGCCTGTACAGGCGGATACTACGAGCAGTACTTC
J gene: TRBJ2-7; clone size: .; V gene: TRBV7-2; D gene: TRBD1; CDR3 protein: CASSEFLQGAYEQYF; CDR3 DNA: TGTGCCAGCAGCGAGTTCTTGCAGGGGGCTTACGAGCAGTACTTC
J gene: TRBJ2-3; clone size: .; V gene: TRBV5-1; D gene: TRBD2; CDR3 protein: CASSFGLAGLTDTQYF; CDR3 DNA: TGCGCCAGCAGCTTCGGACTAGCGGGGCTCACAGATACGCAGTATTTT
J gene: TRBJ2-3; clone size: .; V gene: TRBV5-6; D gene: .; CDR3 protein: CASSLASNTQYF; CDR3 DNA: TGTGCCAGCAGCTTGGCCTCGAATACGCAGTATTTT
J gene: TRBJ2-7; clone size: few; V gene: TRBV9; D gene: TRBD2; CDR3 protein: CASSVTSGSYEQYF; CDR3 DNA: TGTGCCAGCAGCGTGACTAGCGGGAGCTACGAGCAGTACTTC
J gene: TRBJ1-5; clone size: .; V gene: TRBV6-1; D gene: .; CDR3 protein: CASSELWGARQPQHF; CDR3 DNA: TGTGCCAGCAGTGAACTTTGGGGGGCCCGGCAGCCCCAGCATTTT
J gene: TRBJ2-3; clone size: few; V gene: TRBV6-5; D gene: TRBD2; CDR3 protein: CASSRTSGTPDTQYF; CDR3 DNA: TGTGCCAGCAGCCGGACTAGCGGGACCCCAGATACGCAGTATTTT
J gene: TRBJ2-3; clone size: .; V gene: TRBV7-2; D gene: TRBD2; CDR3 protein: CASSLEFGSGRAGTDTQYF; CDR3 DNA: TGTGCCAGCAGCTTAGAGTTTGGTAGCGGGAGGGCCGGAACAGATACGCAGTATTTT
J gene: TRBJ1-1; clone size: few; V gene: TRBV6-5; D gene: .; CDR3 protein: CASSYSWGVEAFF; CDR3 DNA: TGTGCCAGCAGTTACTCGTGGGGAGTTGAAGCTTTCTTT
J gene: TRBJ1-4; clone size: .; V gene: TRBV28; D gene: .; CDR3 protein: CASSKTLFNEKLFF; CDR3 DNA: TGTGCCAGCAGCAAGACACTTTTTAATGAAAAACTGTTTTTT
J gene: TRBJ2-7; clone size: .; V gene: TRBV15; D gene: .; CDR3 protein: CATSSGVSYEQYF; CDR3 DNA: TGTGCCACCAGCTCGGGGGTTTCCTACGAGCAGTACTTC
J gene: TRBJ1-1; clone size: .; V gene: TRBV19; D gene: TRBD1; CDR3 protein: CASGGTGVRTEAFF; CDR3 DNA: TGTGCCAGTGGTGGGACAGGGGTTCGCACTGAAGCTTTCTTT
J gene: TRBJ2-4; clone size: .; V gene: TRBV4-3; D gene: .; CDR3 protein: CASSQEGAGVNIQYF; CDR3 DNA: TGCGCCAGCAGCCAAGAAGGCGCAGGGGTGAACATTCAGTACTTC
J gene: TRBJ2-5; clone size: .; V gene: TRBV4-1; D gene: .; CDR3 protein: CASSQVGDGETQYF; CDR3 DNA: TGCGCCAGCAGCCAAGTGGGAGACGGTGAGACCCAGTACTTC
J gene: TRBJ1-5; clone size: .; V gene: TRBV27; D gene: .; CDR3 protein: CASSRGSQPQHF; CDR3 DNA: TGTGCCAGCAGCCGAGGGAGTCAGCCCCAGCATTTT
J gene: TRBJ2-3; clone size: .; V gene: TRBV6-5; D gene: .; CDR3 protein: CLCREENTDTQYF; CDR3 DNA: TGCTTATGCCGCGAGGAGAACACAGATACGCAGTATTTT
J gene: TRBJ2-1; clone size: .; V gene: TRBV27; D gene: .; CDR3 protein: CASSLKAPDFYNEQFF; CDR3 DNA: TGTGCCAGCAGTTTAAAGGCCCCGGACTTCTACAATGAGCAGTTCTTC
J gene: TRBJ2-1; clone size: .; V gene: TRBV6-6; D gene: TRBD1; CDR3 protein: CASRDRGREFF; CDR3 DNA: TGTGCCAGCAGAGACAGGGGGAGGGAGTTCTTC
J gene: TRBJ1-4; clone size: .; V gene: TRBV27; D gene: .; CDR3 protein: CASSLVGIQTNEKLFF; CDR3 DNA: TGTGCCAGCAGTTTAGTGGGGATTCAAACTAATGAAAAACTGTTTTTT
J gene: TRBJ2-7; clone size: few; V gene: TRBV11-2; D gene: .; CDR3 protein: CASSLREGASYEQYF; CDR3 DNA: TGTGCCAGCAGCTTACGTGAAGGGGCCTCCTACGAGCAGTACTTC
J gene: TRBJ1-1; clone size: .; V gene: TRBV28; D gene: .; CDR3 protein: CASSSAENTEAFF; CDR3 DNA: TGTGCCAGCAGTTCTGCCGAGAACACTGAAGCTTTCTTT
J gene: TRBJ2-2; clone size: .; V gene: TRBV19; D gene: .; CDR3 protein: CASKGLSGELFF; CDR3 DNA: TGTGCCAGTAAGGGGCTATCGGGGGAGCTGTTTTTT
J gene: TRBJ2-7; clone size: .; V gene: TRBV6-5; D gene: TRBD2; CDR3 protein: CASSYGGLAGTYEQYF; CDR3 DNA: TGTGCCAGCAGTTACGGGGGACTAGCGGGTACCTACGAGCAGTACTTC
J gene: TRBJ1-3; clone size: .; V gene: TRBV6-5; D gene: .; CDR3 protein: CASSYSQAGNTIYF; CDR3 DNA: TGTGCCAGCAGTTACTCCCAGGCCGGAAACACCATATATTTT
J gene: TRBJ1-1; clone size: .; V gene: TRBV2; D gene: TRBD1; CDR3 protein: CARLPRGRSEAFF; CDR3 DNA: TGTGCCAGACTCCCCAGGGGGCGGTCTGAAGCTTTCTTT
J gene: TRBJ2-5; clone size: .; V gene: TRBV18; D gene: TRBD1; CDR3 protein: CASSPSDRGVFQETQYF; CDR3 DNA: TGTGCCAGCTCACCATCTGACAGGGGCGTATTCCAAGAGACCCAGTACTTC
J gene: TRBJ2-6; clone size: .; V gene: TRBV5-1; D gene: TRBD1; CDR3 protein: CASSLTGGIRGANVLTF; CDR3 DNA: TGCGCCAGCAGCTTAACAGGGGGGATACGGGGGGCCAACGTCCTGACTTTC
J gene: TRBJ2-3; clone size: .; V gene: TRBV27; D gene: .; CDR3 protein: CASSLSGLRPFTDTQYF; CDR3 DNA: TGTGCCAGCAGTTTATCGGGCCTAAGGCCCTTCACAGATACGCAGTATTTT
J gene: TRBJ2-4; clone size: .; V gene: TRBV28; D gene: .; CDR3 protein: CASSPDLPRDIQYF; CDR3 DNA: TGTGCCAGCAGCCCGGACCTTCCCCGGGACATTCAGTACTTC
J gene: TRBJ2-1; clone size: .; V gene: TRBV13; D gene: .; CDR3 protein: CASSSIKLGGNEQFF; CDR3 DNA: TGTGCCAGCAGTAGTATAAAGCTGGGAGGCAATGAGCAGTTCTTC
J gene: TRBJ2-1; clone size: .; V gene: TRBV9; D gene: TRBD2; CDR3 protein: CASSETPGTRGNEQFF; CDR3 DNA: TGTGCCAGCAGCGAGACTCCCGGGACTAGAGGCAATGAGCAGTTCTTC
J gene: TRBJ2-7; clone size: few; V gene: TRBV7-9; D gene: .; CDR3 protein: CASSHQGRNYEQYF; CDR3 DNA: TGTGCCAGCAGCCACCAGGGGCGGAACTACGAGCAGTACTTC
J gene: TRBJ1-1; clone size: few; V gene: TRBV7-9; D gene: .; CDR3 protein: CASSSIQHEEAFF; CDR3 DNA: TGTGCCAGCAGCTCCATACAACACGAAGAAGCTTTCTTT
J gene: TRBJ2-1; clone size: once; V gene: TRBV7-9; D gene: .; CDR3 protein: CASTMVGGNEQFF; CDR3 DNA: TGTGCCAGCACCATGGTCGGTGGCAATGAGCAGTTCTTC
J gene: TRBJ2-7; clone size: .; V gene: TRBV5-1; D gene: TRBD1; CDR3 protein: CASSLNRQGAASEQYF; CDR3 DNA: TGCGCCAGCAGCTTGAATCGACAGGGGGCCGCAAGCGAGCAGTACTTC
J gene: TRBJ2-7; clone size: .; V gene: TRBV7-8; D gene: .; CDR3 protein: CASSTNLDVSYEQYF; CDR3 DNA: TGTGCCAGCAGCACCAACTTGGACGTCTCCTACGAGCAGTACTTC
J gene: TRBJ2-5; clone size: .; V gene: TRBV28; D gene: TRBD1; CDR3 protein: CASSFPRGRGETQYF; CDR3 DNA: TGTGCCAGCAGTTTCCCTAGGGGGCGCGGGGAGACCCAGTACTTC